The 27 T cell receptor beta chains listed next were all sequenced from one sample in a study of blood T cell repertoires in COVID-19. Some clones are missing from TCRdb's copy, which holds only in-frame ones; the method was immunoSEQ multiplex PCR. The sample records under 500,000 clones, roughly 90% being singletons. The sequencing sample was made of peripheral blood. Receptors were obtained from a woman aged 25-40 years with acute or convalescent COVID-19.

The V call is TRBV3-1 (or the pseudogene TRBV3-2), the J call TRBJ1-6; a possible D gene is TRBD1 (5 bases). The CDR3 has 13 amino acids. Germline CDR1 is LGHDT and CDR2 is YNNKEL (reference sequence). V lost 4 bases and J lost 7, with 8 bases in between. As DNA, the CDR3 is TGTGCCAGCAGCCGCGGGGGAAATTCACCCCTCCACTTT. Translated: CASSRGGNSPLHF.

The chain has TRBV6-5 and TRBJ1-1, with 10 bases that match TRBD1. Germline CDR1 MNHEY, CDR2 SVGAGI. The length of the CDR3 is 15 residues. V was pared by 5 bases and J by 7 bases, with 10 bases of the junction left unmatched. The CDR3 DNA sequence: TGTGCCAGCAGTAACTTGGCCGGGACAGGGGTTGAAGCTTTCTTT. Translation: CASSNLAGTGVEAFF.

This chain connects TRBV3-1 (or the pseudogene TRBV3-2) to TRBJ1-2; no firm D call. The length of the CDR3 is 15 residues. V lost 0 bases and J lost 5, with 13 bases in between. Germline-derived CDR1 and CDR2 are LGHDT and YNNKEL (reference sequence). CDR3 sequence reads: CASSQDLASSYGYTF. CDR3 bases: TGTGCCAGCAGCCAAGACCTAGCTTCAAGTTATGGCTACACCTTC.

V is TRBV6-5 and J is TRBJ2-1; 9 nucleotides agree with TRBD2. Trimming cost V 9 bases and J 3 bases; bases outside gene matches: 9. The CDR3 runs to 15 residues. In germline, CDR1 is MNHEY, CDR2 SVGAGI. The CDR3 here is CASASSGGLYNEQFF. The CDR3 DNA reads as TGTGCCAGTGCCTCCAGCGGGGGGCTCTACAATGAGCAGTTCTTC.

In this sample, this clone turned up once. The chain combines TRBV29-1 with TRBJ1-2; TRBD1 matches at 8 bases. With 2 bases clipped from V and 6 bases from J, the junction kept 2 bases outside the gene matches. The CDR3 contains 12 residues. In germline, CDR1 is SQVTM, CDR2 ANQGSEA. The DNA for the CDR3 is TGCAGCGTTGAAAACAGGGGGGATGGCTACACCTTC. Translation: CSVENRGDGYTF.

The chain couples TRBV5-1 to TRBJ1-1; no definite D call. This CDR3 contains 15 residues. The germline V and J ends were trimmed by 0 bases and 0 bases, with 9 bases remaining between them. Germline V lookup: CDR1 SGHRS, CDR2 YFSETQ. The CDR3 sequence: CASSLENTVNTEAFF. The DNA for the CDR3 is TGCGCCAGCAGCTTGGAAAATACAGTGAACACTGAAGCTTTCTTT.

This chain connects TRBV29-1 to TRBJ2-1, with TRBD2 matching 10 bases. The V and J ends lost 5 bases and 7 bases, in that order; junction bases with no gene match: 14. This CDR3 region has 16 residues. Looked up from germline, CDR1 is SQVTM and CDR2 is ANQGSEA. The CDR3, as DNA: TGCAGCGTTAGCGGGGGGGGCCAAGCCAAACTTAATGAGCAGTTCTTC. Protein: CSVSGGGQAKLNEQFF.

CDR3 sequence reads: CASSLPYGPADTQYF. CDR3 coding DNA: TGTGCCAGCAGCCTGCCATATGGTCCGGCAGATACGCAGTATTTT. The rearrangement links TRBV3-1 (or the pseudogene TRBV3-2) to TRBJ2-3; D unclear. The CDR3 consists of 15 residues. Trimming cost V 4 bases and J 4 bases, with 15 bases left between them. The germline gives CDR1 LGHDT, CDR2 YNNKEL (reference sequence).

The chain recombines TRBV30 with TRBJ1-3, with D hard to call. The CDR3 loop spans 14 amino acids. Germline CDR1 is GTSNPN and CDR2 is SVGIG (reference sequence). V was pared by 7 bases and J by 0 bases, with 13 bases between. As DNA, the CDR3 is TGTGCCTCGACGACTGAACTCTCTGGAAACACCATATATTTT. Its protein product is CASTTELSGNTIYF.

This clone turned up a few times. The rearrangement uses TRBV2 and TRBJ2-5, with 9 bases that match TRBD2. From germline, CDR1 is SNHLY and CDR2 FYNNEI. The CDR3 is 15 residues long. V lost 7 bases to trimming and J lost 5 bases; unmatched junction nucleotides: 11. Here the CDR3 DNA reads TGTGCCAGCAAAGGCCTAGCGGGGTTCGGGGAGACCCAGTACTTC. Amino acid sequence: CASKGLAGFGETQYF.

The chain joins TRBV21-1 to TRBJ1-2. TRBV21-1 is annotated as a pseudogene. The CDR3 consists of 10 residues. The CDR3 sequence: CASFCYGYTF. The CDR3 nucleotides are TGTGCCAGCTTCTGCTATGGCTACACCTTC.

The rearrangement links TRBV27 to TRBJ1-4; no clear D gene. This CDR3 has 14 residues. Trimming shortened V by 3 bases and J by 5 bases, and 10 bases separated the two germline ends. CDR1 and CDR2 (germline): MNHEY, SMNVEV (reference sequence). The CDR3 loop is CASSFSGTNEKLFF. The DNA of the CDR3 is TGTGCCAGCAGTTTTTCAGGTACCAATGAAAAACTGTTTTTT.

This clone has just a few counts. V usage is TRBV7-9 and J usage is TRBJ2-7; D remains ambiguous. The germline gives CDR1 SEHNR, CDR2 FQNEAQ (reference sequence). The germline V and J ends were trimmed by 1 base and 2 bases, with 9 bases remaining between them. This CDR3 region has 14 residues. CDR3: CASSLEWQTYEQYF. In DNA, the CDR3 is TGTGCCAGCAGCTTAGAGTGGCAGACCTACGAGCAGTACTTC.

This chain uses TRBV5-4 with TRBJ1-6; TRBD1 agrees at 9 bases. CDR1 and CDR2 from the germline V gene are SGHNT and YYREEE (reference sequence). J gave up 7 bases and V 4 bases, and 9 bases lay outside the gene matches. The CDR3 is made up of 16 amino acids. The CDR3 sequence: CASSTPGQGDNSPLHF. The CDR3 nucleotides are TGTGCCAGCAGCACACCGGGACAGGGTGACAATTCACCCCTCCACTTT. The variable domain in full, completed from reference TRBV5-4 and TRBJ1-6, reads ETGVTQSPTHLIKTRGQQVTLRCSSQSGHNTVSWYQQALGQGPQFIFQYYREEENGRGNFPPRFSGLQFPNYSSELNVNALELDDSALYLCASSTPGQGDNSPLHFGNGTRLTVT.

V and J are TRBV5-1 and TRBJ2-7; a weak D match, TRBD2 (5 bases). Per the germline V gene, CDR1 is SGHRS and CDR2 is YFSETQ. V dropped 0 bases and J dropped 6 bases, with 10 bases sitting between them. This CDR3 has 13 amino acids. The CDR3 region is CASSLEREREQYF. CDR3 nucleotide sequence: TGCGCCAGCAGCTTGGAGAGGGAACGCGAGCAGTACTTC. The full variable domain, with the rest looked up from reference TRBV5-1 and TRBJ2-7, is KAGVTQTPRYLIKTRGQQVTLSCSPISGHRSVSWYQQTPGQGLQFLFEYFSETQRNKGNFPGRFSGRQFSNSRSEMNVSTLELGDSALYLCASSLEREREQYFGPGTRLTVT.

This clone was seen only once. The chain joins TRBV10-3 to TRBJ2-5; 9 nucleotides match TRBD1. V was pared by 6 bases and J by 8 bases, with 10 bases of the junction left unmatched. This CDR3 region has 14 residues. In germline, CDR1 is ENHRY, CDR2 SYGVKD. The CDR3 DNA follows: TGTGCCATCAGAGAGGACAGGGGTGAGAGAACCCAGTACTTC. It specifies CAIREDRGERTQYF.

The J gene is TRBJ1-6, the V gene TRBV6-6; D gene ambiguous. The CDR3 has 15 amino acids. V was trimmed by 0 bases and J by 5 bases, leaving 8 bases between them. The germline V gene has CDR1 MNHNY and CDR2 SVGAGI (reference sequence). In DNA form, the CDR3 reads TGTGCCAGCAGTTACTCGATAGTACATAATTCACCCCTCCACTTT. Protein sequence: CASSYSIVHNSPLHF.

Worth noting for this clone: Different DNA sequences within this sample yield the same CDR3. The rearrangement links TRBV2 to TRBJ2-3; 9 bases fit TRBD2. Germline loops: CDR1 SNHLY, CDR2 FYNNEI. J gave up 6 bases and V 5 bases, and 0 bases lay outside the gene matches. CDR3 size: 12 residues. DNA for the CDR3: TGTGCCAGCAGTAGCGGGGGGGATACGCAGTATTTT. It encodes CASSSGGDTQYF. The full variable domain, its missing parts supplied by reference TRBV2 and TRBJ2-3, is EPEVTQTPSHQVTQMGQEVILRCVPISNHLYFYWYRQILGQKVEFLVSFYNNEISEKSEIFDDQFSVERPDGSNFTLKIRSTKLEDSAMYFCASSSGGDTQYFGPGTRLTVL.

This clone was observed a few times. This chain links TRBV4-1 with TRBJ1-5; D uncertain. The CDR3 covers 17 residues. Per the germline V gene, CDR1 is MGHRA and CDR2 is YSYEKL. Trimming pared 1 base from V and 0 bases from J, leaving 13 bases between. CDR3 in amino acids: CASSQGRGRGSNQPQHF. CDR3 bases: TGCGCCAGCAGCCAAGGGAGAGGGAGAGGTAGCAATCAGCCCCAGCATTTT.

The chain joins TRBV7-6 to TRBJ2-1; TRBD1 agrees at 8 bases. The V and J ends lost 6 bases and 0 bases, in that order; junction bases with no gene match: 10. Germline V gene lookup returns CDR1 SGHVS and CDR2 FNYEAQ. The CDR3 sequence is 17 residues long. The CDR3 DNA reads TGTGCCAGCAGTTTCGGACAGGGTGAAAGCTCCTACAATGAGCAGTTCTTC. It is translated as CASSFGQGESSYNEQFF.

The chain recombines TRBV5-1 with TRBJ2-2, with 11 nucleotides matching TRBD1. V shed 7 bases and J 5 bases; nucleotides not matched to a gene: 10. Germline lookup yields CDR1 SGHRS and CDR2 YFSETQ. This CDR3 is built from 16 residues. CDR3 in amino acids: CASGQGANPRTGELFF. Written as DNA, the CDR3 is TGCGCCAGCGGACAGGGGGCGAACCCGAGGACCGGGGAGCTGTTTTTT.

V gene TRBV7-3 combines with J gene TRBJ1-2; no clear D. Germline assignment: CDR1 SGHTA and CDR2 FQGTGA. This CDR3 has 13 residues. Trimming removed 2 bases from V and 8 bases from J, with 12 bases in between. CDR3 nucleotide sequence: TGTGCCAGCAGCTTAGGAGGAGGTGAAGGCTACACCTTC. This translates into CASSLGGGEGYTF. The full variable domain, with the rest looked up from reference TRBV7-3 and TRBJ1-2, is GAGVSQTPSNKVTEKGKYVELRCDPISGHTALYWYRQSLGQGPEFLIYFQGTGAADDSGLPNDRFFAVRPEGSVSTLKIQRTERGDSAVYLCASSLGGGEGYTFGSGTRLTVV.

This chain uses TRBV5-1 with TRBJ1-3, with no clear D. The germline CDR1 and CDR2 sequences are SGHRS and YFSETQ. The germline V and J ends were trimmed by 0 bases and 3 bases, with 10 bases remaining between them. The CDR3 contains 15 residues. CDR3 nucleotides: TGCGCCAGCAGCTTGGGGCCGGGGATTGGAAACACCATATATTTT. Translated, it gives CASSLGPGIGNTIYF.

The V gene is TRBV5-1, the J gene TRBJ2-7; D is unresolved. CDR3 length: 14 residues. Trimming shortened V by 2 bases and J by 3 bases, and 12 bases separated the two germline ends. Germline V lookup: CDR1 SGHRS, CDR2 YFSETQ. The DNA for the CDR3 is TGCGCCAGCAGCTTAGACTCGAGGATCTACGAGCAGTACTTC. It encodes CASSLDSRIYEQYF. The full variable domain, with the rest looked up from reference TRBV5-1 and TRBJ2-7, is KAGVTQTPRYLIKTRGQQVTLSCSPISGHRSVSWYQQTPGQGLQFLFEYFSETQRNKGNFPGRFSGRQFSNSRSEMNVSTLELGDSALYLCASSLDSRIYEQYFGPGTRLTVT.

This chain links TRBV10-3 with TRBJ2-3; 7 bases map to TRBD2. This CDR3 is 17 amino acids long. The J segment lost 0 bases and the V segment lost 4 bases, leaving 10 bases of the junction unmatched. Germline V CDR1 and CDR2: ENHRY, SYGVKD. This CDR3 is CAISGGWSGESTDTQYF. In nucleotides, the CDR3 is TGTGCCATCAGTGGTGGATGGAGCGGGGAAAGCACAGATACGCAGTATTTT.

V and J are TRBV10-1 and TRBJ2-7; TRBD2 agrees at 9 bases. With V trimmed by 6 bases and J by 4 bases, 7 bases remained unmatched. There are 14 residues in the CDR3. The germline gives CDR1 WNHNN, CDR2 SYGVQD (reference sequence). CDR3 sequence (DNA): TGCGCCAGCAGCATAGCGGGGGATCGGTACGAGCAGTACTTC. It specifies CASSIAGDRYEQYF.

The rearrangement links TRBV9 to TRBJ2-5, with TRBD1 as a possible D gene (5 bases). The CDR3 is 14 amino acids. The V end lost 4 bases, the J end lost 1 base, and 11 bases lay between the germline ends. Germline CDR1 is SGDLS and CDR2 is YYNGEE. CDR3 residues: CASSPGLSQETQYF. The DNA for the CDR3 is TGTGCCAGCAGCCCAGGGTTATCCCAAGAGACCCAGTACTTC.